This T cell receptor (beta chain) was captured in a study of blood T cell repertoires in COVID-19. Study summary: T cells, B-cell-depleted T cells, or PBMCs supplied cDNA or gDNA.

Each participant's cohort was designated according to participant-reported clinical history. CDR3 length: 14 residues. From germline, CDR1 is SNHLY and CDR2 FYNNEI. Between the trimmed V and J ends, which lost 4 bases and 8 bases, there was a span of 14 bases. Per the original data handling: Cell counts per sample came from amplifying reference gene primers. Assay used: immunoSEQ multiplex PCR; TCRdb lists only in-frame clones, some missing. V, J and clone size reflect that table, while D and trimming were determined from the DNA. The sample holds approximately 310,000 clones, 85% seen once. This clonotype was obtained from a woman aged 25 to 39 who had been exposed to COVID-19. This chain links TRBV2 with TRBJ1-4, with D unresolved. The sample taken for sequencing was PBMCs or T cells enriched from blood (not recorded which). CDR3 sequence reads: CASSVGQVGEKLFF. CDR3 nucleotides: TGTGCCAGCAGTGTTGGGCAGGTTGGAGAAAAACTGTTTTTT.